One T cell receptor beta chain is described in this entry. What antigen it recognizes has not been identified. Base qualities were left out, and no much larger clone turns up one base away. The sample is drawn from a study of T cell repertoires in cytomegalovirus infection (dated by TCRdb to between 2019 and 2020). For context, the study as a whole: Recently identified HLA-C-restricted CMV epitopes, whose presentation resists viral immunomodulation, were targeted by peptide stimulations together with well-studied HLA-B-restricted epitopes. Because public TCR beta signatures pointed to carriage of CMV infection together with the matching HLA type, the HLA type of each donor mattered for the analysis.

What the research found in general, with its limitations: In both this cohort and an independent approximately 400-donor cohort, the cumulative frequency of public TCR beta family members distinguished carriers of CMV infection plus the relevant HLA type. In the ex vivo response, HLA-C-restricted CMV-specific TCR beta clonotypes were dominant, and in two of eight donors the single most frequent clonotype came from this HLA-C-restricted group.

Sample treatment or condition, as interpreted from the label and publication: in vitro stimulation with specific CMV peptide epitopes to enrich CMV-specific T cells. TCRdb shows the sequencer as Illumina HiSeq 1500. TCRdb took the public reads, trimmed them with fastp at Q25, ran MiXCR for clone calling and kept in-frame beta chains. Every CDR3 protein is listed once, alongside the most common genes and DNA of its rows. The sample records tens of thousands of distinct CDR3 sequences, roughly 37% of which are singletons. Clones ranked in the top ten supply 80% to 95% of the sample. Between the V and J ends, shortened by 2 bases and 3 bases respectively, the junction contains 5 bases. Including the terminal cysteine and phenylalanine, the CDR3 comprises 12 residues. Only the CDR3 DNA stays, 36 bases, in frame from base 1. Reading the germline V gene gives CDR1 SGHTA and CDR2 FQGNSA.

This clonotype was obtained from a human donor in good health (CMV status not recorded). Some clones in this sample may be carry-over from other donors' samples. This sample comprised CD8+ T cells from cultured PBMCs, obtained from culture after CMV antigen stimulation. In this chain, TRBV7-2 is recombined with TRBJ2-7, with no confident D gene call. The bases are TGTGCCAGCAGCTTATGGGTCTACGAGCAGTACTTC. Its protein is CASSLWVYEQYF.